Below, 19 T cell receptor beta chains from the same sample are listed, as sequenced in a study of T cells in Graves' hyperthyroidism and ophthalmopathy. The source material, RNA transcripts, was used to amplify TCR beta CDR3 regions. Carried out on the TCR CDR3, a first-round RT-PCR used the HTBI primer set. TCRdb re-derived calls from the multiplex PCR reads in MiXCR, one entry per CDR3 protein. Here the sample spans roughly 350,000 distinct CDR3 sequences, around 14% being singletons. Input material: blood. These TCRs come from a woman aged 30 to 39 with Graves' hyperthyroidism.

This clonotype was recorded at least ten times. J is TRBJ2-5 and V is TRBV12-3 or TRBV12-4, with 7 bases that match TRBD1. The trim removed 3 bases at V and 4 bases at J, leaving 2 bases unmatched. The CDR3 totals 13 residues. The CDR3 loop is CASSLNRGETQYF. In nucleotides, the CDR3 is TGTGCCAGCAGTTTGAACAGGGGAGAGACCCAGTACTTC.

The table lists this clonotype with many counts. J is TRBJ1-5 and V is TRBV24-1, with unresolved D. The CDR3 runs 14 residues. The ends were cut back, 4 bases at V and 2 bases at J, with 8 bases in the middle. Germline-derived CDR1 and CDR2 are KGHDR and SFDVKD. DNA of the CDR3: TGTGCCACCAGTGACAGATTAGGCAATCAGCCCCAGCATTTT. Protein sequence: CATSDRLGNQPQHF.

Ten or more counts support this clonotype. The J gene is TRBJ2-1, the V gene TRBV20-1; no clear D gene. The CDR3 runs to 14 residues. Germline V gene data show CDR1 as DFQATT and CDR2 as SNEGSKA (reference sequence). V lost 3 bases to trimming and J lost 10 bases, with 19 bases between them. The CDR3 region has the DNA TGCAGTGCTAGGGAAGAGGCTAGTCGAGGCGAGCAGTTCTTC. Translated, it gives CSAREEASRGEQFF.

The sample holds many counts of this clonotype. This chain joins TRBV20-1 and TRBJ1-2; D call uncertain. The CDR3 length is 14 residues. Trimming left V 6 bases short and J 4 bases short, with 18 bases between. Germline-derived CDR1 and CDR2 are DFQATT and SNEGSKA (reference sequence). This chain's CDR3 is CSAVKSSGLYGYTF. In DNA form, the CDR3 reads TGCAGTGCCGTCAAATCGTCCGGGCTCTATGGCTACACCTTC.

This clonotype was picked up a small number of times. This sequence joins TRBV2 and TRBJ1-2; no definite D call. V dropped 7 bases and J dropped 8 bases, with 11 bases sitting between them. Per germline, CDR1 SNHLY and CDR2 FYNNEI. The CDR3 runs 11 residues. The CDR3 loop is CASTDRVGYTF. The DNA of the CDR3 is TGTGCCAGCACCGATAGGGTCGGCTACACCTTC.

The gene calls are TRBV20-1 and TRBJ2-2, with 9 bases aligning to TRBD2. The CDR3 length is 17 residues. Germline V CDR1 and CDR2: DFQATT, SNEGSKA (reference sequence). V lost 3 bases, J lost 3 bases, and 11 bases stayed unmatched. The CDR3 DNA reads TGCAGTGCTAGGGCCTCTAGCGGGAATATTTACACCGGGGAGCTGTTTTTT. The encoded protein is CSARASSGNIYTGELFF.

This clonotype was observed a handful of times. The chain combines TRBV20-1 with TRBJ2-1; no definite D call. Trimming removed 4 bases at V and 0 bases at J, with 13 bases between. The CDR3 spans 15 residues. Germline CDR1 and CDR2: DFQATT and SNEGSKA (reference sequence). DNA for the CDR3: TGCAGTGCTACGAGGACGGGTAGCTCCTACAATGAGCAGTTCTTC. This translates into CSATRTGSSYNEQFF.

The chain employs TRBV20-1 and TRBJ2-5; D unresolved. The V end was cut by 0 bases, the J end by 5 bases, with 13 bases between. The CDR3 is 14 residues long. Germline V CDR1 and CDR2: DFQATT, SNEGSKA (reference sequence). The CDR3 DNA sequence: TGCAGTGCTAGAGATGCCCTAGACCTCGAGACCCAGTACTTC. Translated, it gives CSARDALDLETQYF.

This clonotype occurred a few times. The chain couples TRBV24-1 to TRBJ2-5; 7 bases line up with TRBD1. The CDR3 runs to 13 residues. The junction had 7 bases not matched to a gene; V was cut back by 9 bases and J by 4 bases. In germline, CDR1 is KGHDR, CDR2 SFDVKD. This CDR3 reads CATRRGSRETQYF. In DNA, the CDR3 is TGTGCCACCCGCAGGGGGAGCCGAGAGACCCAGTACTTC.

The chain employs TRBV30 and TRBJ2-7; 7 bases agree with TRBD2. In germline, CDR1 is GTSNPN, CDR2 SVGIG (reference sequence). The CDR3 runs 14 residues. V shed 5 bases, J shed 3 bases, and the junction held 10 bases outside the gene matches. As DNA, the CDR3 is TGTGCCTGGGCCCGGGACTACCTTTTCTACGAGCAGTACTTC. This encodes CAWARDYLFYEQYF.

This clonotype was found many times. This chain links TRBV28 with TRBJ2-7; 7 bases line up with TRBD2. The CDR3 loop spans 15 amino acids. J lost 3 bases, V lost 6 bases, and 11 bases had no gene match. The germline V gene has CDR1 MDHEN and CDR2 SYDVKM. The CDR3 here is CASSPPGGRGYEQYF. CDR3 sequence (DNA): TGTGCCAGCAGCCCCCCGGGCGGGAGAGGCTACGAGCAGTACTTC.

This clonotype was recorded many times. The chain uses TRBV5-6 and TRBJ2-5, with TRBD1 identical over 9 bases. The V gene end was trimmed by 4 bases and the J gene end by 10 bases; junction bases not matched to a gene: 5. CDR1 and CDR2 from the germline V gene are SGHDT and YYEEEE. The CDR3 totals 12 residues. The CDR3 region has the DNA TGTGCCAGCAGCCGGGACAGGGAAGACCAGTACTTC. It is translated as CASSRDREDQYF.

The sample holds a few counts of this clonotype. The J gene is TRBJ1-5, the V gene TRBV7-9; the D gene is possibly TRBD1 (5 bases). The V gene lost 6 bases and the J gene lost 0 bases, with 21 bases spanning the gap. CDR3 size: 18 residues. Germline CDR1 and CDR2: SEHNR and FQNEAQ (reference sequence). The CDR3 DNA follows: TGTGCCAGCAGGGGAGAGGGACCCTCCCCCAATAGCAATCAGCCCCAGCATTTT. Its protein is CASRGEGPSPNSNQPQHF.

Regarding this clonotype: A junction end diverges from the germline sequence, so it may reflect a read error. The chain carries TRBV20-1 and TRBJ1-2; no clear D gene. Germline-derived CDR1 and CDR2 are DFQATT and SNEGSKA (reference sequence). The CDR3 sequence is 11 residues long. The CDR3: CSARDERFIAF. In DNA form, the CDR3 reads TGCAGTGCTAGAGATGAAAGGTTTATCGCCTTC.

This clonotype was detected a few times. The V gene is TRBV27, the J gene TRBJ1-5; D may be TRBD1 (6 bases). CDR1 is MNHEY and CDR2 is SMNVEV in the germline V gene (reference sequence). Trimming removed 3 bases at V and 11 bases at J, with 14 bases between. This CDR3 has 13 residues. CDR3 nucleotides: TGTGCCAGCAGTTTTACGGGGGGCATGGCCCAGCATTTT. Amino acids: CASSFTGGMAQHF.

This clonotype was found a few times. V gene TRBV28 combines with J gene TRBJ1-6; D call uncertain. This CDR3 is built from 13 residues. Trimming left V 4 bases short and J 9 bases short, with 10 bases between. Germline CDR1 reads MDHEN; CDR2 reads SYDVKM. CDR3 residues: CASSSEDVSPLHF. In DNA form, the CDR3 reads TGTGCCAGCAGTTCGGAGGACGTTTCACCCCTCCACTTT.

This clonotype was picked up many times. CDR3 bases: TGTGCCAGCAGCCCAGGGTGGGGGGCCAACGTCCTGACTTTC. Translated, it gives CASSPGWGANVLTF. The chain links TRBV2 to TRBJ2-6; D may be TRBD1 (5 bases). CDR1 and CDR2 (germline): SNHLY, FYNNEI. Between the trimmed V and J ends, which lost 6 bases and 4 bases, there was a span of 10 bases. The CDR3 length is 14 residues.

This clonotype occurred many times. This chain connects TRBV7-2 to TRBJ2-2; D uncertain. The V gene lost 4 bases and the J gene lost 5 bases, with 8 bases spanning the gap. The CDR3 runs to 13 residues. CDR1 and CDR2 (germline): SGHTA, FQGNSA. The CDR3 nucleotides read TGTGCCAGCAGCTCCACAAGAACCGGGGAGCTGTTTTTT. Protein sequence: CASSSTRTGELFF.

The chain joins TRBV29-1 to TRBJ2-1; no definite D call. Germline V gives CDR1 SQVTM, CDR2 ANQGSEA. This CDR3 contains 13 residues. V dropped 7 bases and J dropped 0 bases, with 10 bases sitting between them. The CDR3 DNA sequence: TGCAGCGGAGAGCAGAGCTCCTACAATGAGCAGTTCTTC. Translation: CSGEQSSYNEQFF.